The 8 T cell receptor beta chains presented below share a single source sample, sequenced in a study of CD8+CD57+ T cells in acquired aplastic anemia. The template for TCR beta VDJ and CDR3 sequence profiling was genomic DNA. TCRdb itself ran the reads through MiXCR, one entry per CDR3 protein. The table includes 350,000 to 450,000 distinct CDR3 sequences, 55% to 70% detected once. Sequencing was done on a sample of sorted CD4+, CD8+, or CD8+CD57+ T cells (not recorded which) from PBMCs. These receptors were obtained from a human donor in good health, serving as a control.

V usage is TRBV5-8 and J usage is TRBJ2-5, with 9 bases fitting TRBD2. This CDR3 has 16 residues. Germline V gene lookup returns CDR1 SGHTS and CDR2 YDEGEE. With V trimmed by 4 bases and J by 1 base, 8 bases remained unmatched. CDR3 DNA: TGTGCCAGCAGCCCGCGGGGGGGGGGCGGCCAAGAGACCCAGTACTTC. This gives the protein CASSPRGGGGQETQYF.

This clonotype has a single count. The chain joins TRBV7-6 to TRBJ2-3; TRBD2 matches 14 bases. CDR3 length: 16 amino acids. CDR1 and CDR2 (germline): SGHVS, FNYEAQ. The junction had 9 bases not matched to a gene; V was cut back by 5 bases and J by 8 bases. The CDR3 nucleotides read TGTGCCAGCAGCCACAGACTAGCGGGGGGGCCGGCTACGCAGTATTTT. Protein sequence: CASSHRLAGGPATQYF. Looking up the rest from reference TRBV7-6 and TRBJ2-3 gives the full variable domain: GAGVSQSPRYKVTKRGQDVALRCDPISGHVSLYWYRQALGQGPEFLTYFNYEAQQDKSGLPNDRFSAERPEGSISTLTIQRTEQRDSAMYRCASSHRLAGGPATQYFGPGTRLTVL.

CDR3 DNA: TGTGCCAGCAGCAGGCGGGACGGACTTTCCTACGAGCAGTACTTC. This sequence encodes CASSRRDGLSYEQYF. The chain recombines TRBV7-2 with TRBJ2-7; TRBD2 might be the D (6 bases). The germline V and J ends were trimmed by 5 bases and 1 base, with 15 bases remaining between them. CDR1 and CDR2 (germline): SGHTA, FQGNSA. The CDR3 is 15 amino acids.

Turning to this clonotype: Likely a read error: the CDR3 ends without its conserved phenylalanine or tryptophan. The J gene is TRBJ1-2, the V gene TRBV10-3; D unclear. The V gene's germline CDR1 is ENHRY and CDR2 SYGVKD. This CDR3 comprises 12 residues. CDR3 nucleotide sequence: TGTGCCAGCAGTTTGCAAAATTATCGCTACACCTAC. This codes for CASSLQNYRYTY.

The chain joins TRBV11-2 to TRBJ2-1, with a weak D call TRBD2 (6 bases). CDR1 is SGHAT and CDR2 is FQNNGV in the germline V gene. V was clipped by 3 bases and J by 4 bases, with 16 bases between them. The CDR3 loop spans 16 amino acids. CDR3 loop: CASSLPPGLDYNEQFF. The CDR3 DNA reads TGTGCCAGCAGCTTGCCCCCGGGACTGGATTACAATGAGCAGTTCTTC.

The table lists this clonotype with a few counts. The rearrangement uses TRBV20-1 and TRBJ1-2; D is ambiguous. CDR3 length: 13 amino acids. The germline V gene encodes CDR1 DFQATT and CDR2 SNEGSKA (reference sequence). Trimming cost V 0 bases and J 4 bases, with 9 bases left between them. CDR3 in DNA: TGCAGTGCTAGAGATCCGCTTGCCTATGGCTACACCTTC. Translating it yields CSARDPLAYGYTF.

Comments on this clonotype: At one end, the junction sequence differs from germline, possibly due to a read error. The chain has TRBV7-3 and TRBJ2-1, with 8 bases fitting TRBD1. CDR1 and CDR2 (germline): SGHTA, FQGTGA. The CDR3 consists of 13 residues. The CDR3 sequence: CASSRTGYNEKLF. CDR3 sequence (DNA): TGTGCCAGCAGCAGGACAGGGTACAATGAGAAGTTGTTC.

This clonotype turned up a few times. A much larger clone differs by one base, so this may be a read error. J is TRBJ2-5 and V is TRBV5-1, with a possible D match to TRBD1 (6 bases). This CDR3 has 14 amino acids. Germline V gene lookup returns CDR1 SGHRS and CDR2 YFSETQ. The CDR3 bases are TGCGCCAGCAGCTTATGGGCAGGGGCTGAGACCCAGCACTTC. Translation gives CASSLWAGAETQHF.